Below, 8 T cell receptor beta chains from the same sample are listed, as sequenced in a study of brain T cells in children with intractable seizures. TCRdb's table, derived via immunoSEQ multiplex PCR, lists solely in-frame clones and lacks some. The data contain tens of thousands of clones, roughly 95% of them singletons. The material was peripheral blood, obtained at surgery. The receptors shown here come from a boy less than two years old with focal cortical dysplasia and intractable seizures.

The chain carries TRBV5-1 and TRBJ1-2; D remains unclear. V lost 4 bases, J lost 0 bases, and 13 bases lay in between. Germline V gene sequence: CDR1 SGHRS, CDR2 YFSETQ. The length of the CDR3 is 15 residues. The CDR3 DNA follows: TGCGCCAGCAGCCTGGGGAAAACCCCTAACTATGGCTACACCTTC. This translates into CASSLGKTPNYGYTF. The entire variable domain, with the rest obtained from reference TRBV5-1 and TRBJ1-2, is as follows: KAGVTQTPRYLIKTRGQQVTLSCSPISGHRSVSWYQQTPGQGLQFLFEYFSETQRNKGNFPGRFSGRQFSNSRSEMNVSTLELGDSALYLCASSLGKTPNYGYTFGSGTRLTVV.

This sequence joins TRBV29-1 and TRBJ1-2; possibly TRBD1 for D (5 bases). The V and J ends lost 1 base and 4 bases respectively, with 10 bases between them. Germline V gene data show CDR1 as SQVTM and CDR2 as ANQGSEA. The CDR3 extends over 13 amino acids. CDR3 DNA sequence: TGCAGCGTTGAAGCAGGGCTCGGCTATGGCTACACCTTC. Translation gives CSVEAGLGYGYTF.

The gene calls are TRBV2 and TRBJ1-5, with D perhaps TRBD1 (5 bases). V lost 3 bases to trimming and J lost 3 bases, with 9 bases between them. CDR1 SNHLY and CDR2 FYNNEI come from the germline V gene. The CDR3 runs 14 residues. The chain's CDR3 is CASSDPGYNQPQHF. CDR3 bases: TGTGCCAGCAGTGATCCAGGGTACAATCAGCCCCAGCATTTT.

This chain joins TRBV5-1 and TRBJ2-3; TRBD2 aligns across 9 bases. The trim removed 3 bases at V and 0 bases at J, leaving 14 bases unmatched. CDR1 is SGHRS and CDR2 is YFSETQ in the germline V gene. The CDR3 consists of 19 residues. DNA for the CDR3: TGCGCCAGCAGCTCCTGGACGGCTAGCGGGAAGGTCAGCACAGATACGCAGTATTTT. Encoded protein: CASSSWTASGKVSTDTQYF.

This clone is a singleton in its sample. J is TRBJ2-7 and V is TRBV7-2, with D unresolved. Germline V gene data show CDR1 as SGHTA and CDR2 as FQGNSA. V dropped 1 base and J dropped 3 bases, with 7 bases sitting between them. The CDR3 sequence is 13 residues long. For the CDR3, the DNA is TGTGCCAGCAGCTTAGGCCGCTACTACGAGCAGTACTTC. This encodes CASSLGRYYEQYF.

The chain has TRBV5-1 and TRBJ1-5, with 10 positions matching TRBD1. From germline, CDR1 is SGHRS and CDR2 YFSETQ. Germline trimming cut 4 bases from V and 6 bases from J; bases unmatched to any gene: 4. This CDR3 has 14 residues. CDR3 sequence: CASSIGTGVQPQHF. The CDR3 DNA reads as TGCGCCAGCAGCATCGGGACAGGGGTTCAGCCCCAGCATTTT.

The V gene is TRBV6-2 or TRBV6-3, the J gene TRBJ2-7; 8 nucleotides line up with TRBD1. The CDR3 contains 15 residues. Per germline, CDR1 MNHEY and CDR2 SVGEGT. V shed 2 bases, J shed 5 bases, and the junction held 8 bases outside the gene matches. CDR3 sequence reads: CASSYDRMDRDEQYF. As DNA, the CDR3 is TGTGCCAGCAGTTACGACCGTATGGACAGGGACGAGCAGTACTTC.

The chain is built from TRBV19 and TRBJ2-7; TRBD1 matches at 9 bases. This CDR3 region has 14 residues. Germline lookup yields CDR1 LNHDA and CDR2 SQIVND (reference sequence). V dropped 6 bases and J dropped 3; count of bases not matched to a gene: 6. CDR3 region: CASRQTGGGYEQYF. In nucleotides, the CDR3 is TGTGCCAGTAGACAAACAGGGGGCGGCTACGAGCAGTACTTC.